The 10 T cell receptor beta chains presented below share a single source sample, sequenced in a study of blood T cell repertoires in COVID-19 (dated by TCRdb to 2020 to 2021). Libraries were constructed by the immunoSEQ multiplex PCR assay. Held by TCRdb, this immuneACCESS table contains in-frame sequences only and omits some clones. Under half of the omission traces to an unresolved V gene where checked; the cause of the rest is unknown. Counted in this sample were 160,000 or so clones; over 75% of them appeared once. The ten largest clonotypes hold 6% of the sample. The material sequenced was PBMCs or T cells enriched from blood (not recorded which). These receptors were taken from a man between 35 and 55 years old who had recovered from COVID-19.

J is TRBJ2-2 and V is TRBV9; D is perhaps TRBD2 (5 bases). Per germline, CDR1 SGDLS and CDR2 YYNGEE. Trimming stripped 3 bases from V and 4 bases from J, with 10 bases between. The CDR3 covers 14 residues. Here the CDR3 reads CASSGGRFTGELFF. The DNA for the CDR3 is TGTGCCAGCAGCGGAGGGCGTTTCACCGGGGAGCTGTTTTTT.

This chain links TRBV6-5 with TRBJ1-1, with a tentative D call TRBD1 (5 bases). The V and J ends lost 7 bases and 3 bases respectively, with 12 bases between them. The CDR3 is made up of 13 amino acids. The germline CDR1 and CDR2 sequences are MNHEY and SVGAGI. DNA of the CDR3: TGTGCCAGCAAGACAGATATGGACACTGAAGCTTTCTTT. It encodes CASKTDMDTEAFF.

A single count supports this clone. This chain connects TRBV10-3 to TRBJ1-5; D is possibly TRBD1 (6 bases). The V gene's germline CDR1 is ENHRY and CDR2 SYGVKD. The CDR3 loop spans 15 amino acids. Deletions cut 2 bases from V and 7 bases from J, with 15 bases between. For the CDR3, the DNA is TGTGCCATCAGTGAGGCAAGACAGGCGCGCCAGCCCCAGCATTTT. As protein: CAISEARQARQPQHF.

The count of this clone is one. The CDR3 sequence: CASSLDSLLPLHF. Here the CDR3 DNA reads TGCGCCAGCAGCTTGGACAGCCTATTACCCCTCCACTTT. The chain employs TRBV5-1 and TRBJ1-6, with no clear D. Germline V lookup: CDR1 SGHRS, CDR2 YFSETQ. The CDR3 runs to 13 residues. The V and J ends lost 0 bases and 12 bases respectively, with 10 bases between them.

The DNA for the CDR3 is TGTGCCAGCAGCAACCCAGGCGCCCACGAGCAGTACTTC. Translation: CASSNPGAHEQYF. The V call is TRBV5-4, the J call TRBJ2-7, with D hard to call. There are 13 residues in the CDR3. V lost 4 bases to trimming and J lost 5 bases, with 13 bases between them. Germline loops: CDR1 SGHNT, CDR2 YYREEE (reference sequence).

Here the CDR3 reads CATSRESGGAYEQYF. CDR3 in DNA: TGTGCCACCAGCAGAGAGAGCGGCGGGGCCTACGAGCAGTACTTC. This chain links TRBV15 with TRBJ2-7; weak D call: TRBD2 (6 bases). Germline V gene data show CDR1 as LNHNV and CDR2 as YYDKDF (reference sequence). V dropped 0 bases and J dropped 2 bases, with 11 bases sitting between them. The CDR3 length is 15 residues.

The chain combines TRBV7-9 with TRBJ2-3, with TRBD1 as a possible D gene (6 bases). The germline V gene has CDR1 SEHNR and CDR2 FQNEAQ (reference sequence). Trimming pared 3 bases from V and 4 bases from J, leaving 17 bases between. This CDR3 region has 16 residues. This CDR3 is CASSFPPQGRADTQYF. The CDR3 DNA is TGTGCCAGCAGCTTCCCGCCCCAGGGGCGGGCAGATACGCAGTATTTT.

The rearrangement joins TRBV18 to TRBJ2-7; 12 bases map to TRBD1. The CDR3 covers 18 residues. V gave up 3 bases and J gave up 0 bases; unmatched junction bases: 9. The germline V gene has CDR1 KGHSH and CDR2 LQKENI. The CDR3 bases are TGTGCCAGCTCACCGGGGGGGACAGGGGGCCGAGACTCCTACGAGCAGTACTTC. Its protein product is CASSPGGTGGRDSYEQYF.

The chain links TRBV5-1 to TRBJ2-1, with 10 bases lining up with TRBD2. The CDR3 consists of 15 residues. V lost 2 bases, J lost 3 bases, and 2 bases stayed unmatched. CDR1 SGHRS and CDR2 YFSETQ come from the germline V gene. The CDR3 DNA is TGCGCCAGCAGCTTATCTAGCGGGGGCTACAATGAGCAGTTCTTC. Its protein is CASSLSSGGYNEQFF.

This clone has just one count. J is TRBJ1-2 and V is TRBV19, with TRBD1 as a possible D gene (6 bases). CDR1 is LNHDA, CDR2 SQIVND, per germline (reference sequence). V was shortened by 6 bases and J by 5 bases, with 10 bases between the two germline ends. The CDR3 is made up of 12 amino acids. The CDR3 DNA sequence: TGTGCCAGTAGCGACAGGTCATATGGCTACACCTTC. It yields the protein CASSDRSYGYTF.